This T cell receptor beta chain was sequenced in a study of blood T cell repertoires in COVID-19. Looking at the study overall: COVID-19 samples, acute and convalescent, were from the United States, Italy and Spain. In each case, the material was cDNA or gDNA derived from T cells, B-cell-depleted T cells, or PBMCs.

Only in-frame clones appear in the TCRdb table, and some are missing; sequencing was by immunoSEQ multiplex PCR. Of over 120,000 clones detected, around 83% appear once; the ten largest clones hold roughly 10%. This clone was detected only once. The CDR3 has 15 amino acids. In germline, CDR1 is SGHAT, CDR2 FQNNGV. Trimming pared 1 base from V and 3 bases from J, leaving 13 bases between. This TCR derives from a man aged 55 to 70 with active or convalescent COVID-19. This chain joins TRBV11-2 and TRBJ2-7; perhaps TRBD2 as D (5 bases). Sequencing used peripheral blood. The CDR3 nucleotides read TGTGCCAGCAGCTTAGTAACGGACTTCAACTACGAGCAGTACTTC. Translated, it gives CASSLVTDFNYEQYF.